Presented here are 27 T cell receptor beta chains from one specimen sequenced in a study of beta chain features in type 1 diabetes. Reverse transcription of all isolated RNA meant that expressed TCRB transcripts were sequenced. The repertoire was sequenced with immunoSEQ multiplex PCR; TCRdb's copy has only in-frame clones and lacks some. The profile shows about 740,000 clones, around 15% of them singletons. Their antigens are not known. Whole-study findings and limits: Across all four CD4+ subsets, people with type 1 diabetes showed modestly shorter TCRB CDR3s.

Sequenced sample: naive CD4+ T cells from blood. The receptors were sampled from a man between 18 and 35 years old with type 1 diabetes.

The chain uses TRBV9 and TRBJ1-5; weak D call: TRBD1 (5 bases). The CDR3 covers 9 residues. The germline V gene encodes CDR1 SGDLS and CDR2 YYNGEE. V was clipped by 10 bases and J by 10 bases, with 9 bases between them. CDR3 loop: CAGGSPQHF. For the CDR3, the DNA is TGTGCCGGGGGATCTCCCCAGCATTTT.

This chain uses TRBV19 with TRBJ2-5; tentative D call: TRBD2 (6 bases). The germline V gene has CDR1 LNHDA and CDR2 SQIVND (reference sequence). This CDR3 has 14 residues. V was pared by 6 bases and J by 5 bases, with 16 bases between. DNA of the CDR3: TGTGCCAGTAGCCAAGGTAGCGGTATGGAGACCCAGTACTTC. This codes for CASSQGSGMETQYF.

This clone was seen more than once but under ten times. The same CDR3 can be traced to other DNA sequences in this sample. This sequence joins TRBV28 and TRBJ1-2, with TRBD1 matching over 8 bases. Germline V lookup: CDR1 MDHEN, CDR2 SYDVKM. The J segment lost 5 bases and the V segment lost 4 bases, leaving 6 bases of the junction unmatched. The CDR3 has 14 residues. CDR3: CASSSGQGPYGYTF. Here the CDR3 DNA reads TGTGCCAGCAGTTCTGGACAGGGCCCTTATGGCTACACCTTC.

CDR3 amino acids: CAISRGQGVVGNTEAFF. The DNA of the CDR3 is TGTGCCATCAGTAGGGGACAGGGGGTAGTCGGGAACACTGAAGCTTTCTTT. The V call is TRBV10-3, the J call TRBJ1-1; TRBD1 matches at 11 bases. CDR3 size: 17 residues. V lost 5 bases to trimming and J lost 1 base; unmatched junction nucleotides: 9. CDR1 and CDR2 from the germline V gene are ENHRY and SYGVKD.

This clone was counted between two and nine times. This CDR3 is also generated by other DNA sequences in the sample. The chain has TRBV18 and TRBJ2-5; TRBD1 matches 8 bases. There are 13 residues in the CDR3. With V trimmed by 3 bases and J by 5 bases, 2 bases remained unmatched. The germline V gene encodes CDR1 KGHSH and CDR2 LQKENI. The CDR3 here is CASSPRQGETQYF. The CDR3, as DNA: TGTGCCAGCTCACCCCGACAGGGGGAGACCCAGTACTTC.

J is TRBJ2-3 and V is TRBV9; D is undetermined. Trimming pared 0 bases from V and 0 bases from J, leaving 17 bases between. The CDR3 is 18 amino acids. Germline CDR1 is SGDLS and CDR2 is YYNGEE. The CDR3 DNA follows: TGTGCCAGCAGCGTAGCACTCAAGGGTCGCCAGAGCACAGATACGCAGTATTTT. It yields the protein CASSVALKGRQSTDTQYF. Variable domain in full (rest from reference TRBV9 and TRBJ2-3): DSGVTQTPKHLITATGQRVTLRCSPRSGDLSVYWYQQSLDQGLQFLIQYYNGEERAKGNILERFSAQQFPDLHSELNLSSLELGDSALYFCASSVALKGRQSTDTQYFGPGTRLTVL.

The chain employs TRBV5-1 and TRBJ2-7, with 9 positions matching TRBD1. Germline V gene sequence: CDR1 SGHRS, CDR2 YFSETQ. The CDR3 is made up of 15 amino acids. V trimming: 4 bases; J trimming: 4 bases; junction bases outside the gene matches: 9. CDR3 in amino acids: CASSQQGQGRYEQYF. The CDR3 DNA reads as TGCGCCAGCAGCCAACAGGGACAGGGCAGATACGAGCAGTACTTC.

This clone has more than one count but fewer than ten. The rearrangement joins TRBV2 to TRBJ1-1; weak D call: TRBD1 (6 bases). The CDR3 contains 14 residues. With 3 bases removed from V and 1 base from J, the gap between germline ends came to 9 bases. CDR1 and CDR2 (germline): SNHLY, FYNNEI. The DNA of the CDR3 is TGTGCCAGCAGTGAGGGGGGCTGGAACACTGAAGCTTTCTTT. It encodes CASSEGGWNTEAFF.

The chain combines TRBV7-6 with TRBJ1-1; D is unclear. CDR3 size: 13 residues. The V and J ends lost 0 bases and 4 bases respectively, with 6 bases between them. CDR1 and CDR2 from the germline V gene are SGHVS and FNYEAQ. The CDR3 bases are TGTGCCAGCAGCTTAGCGGGGATCACTGAAGCTTTCTTT. Its protein product is CASSLAGITEAFF.

The chain couples TRBV19 to TRBJ2-2; a possible D gene is TRBD1 (6 bases). From germline, CDR1 is LNHDA and CDR2 SQIVND (reference sequence). The CDR3 covers 15 residues. The ends were cut back, 5 bases at V and 4 bases at J, with 14 bases in the middle. The CDR3: CASSFSGEGTGELFF. CDR3 DNA sequence: TGTGCCAGTAGTTTCTCAGGGGAAGGCACCGGGGAGCTGTTTTTT. The full variable domain, completed using reference TRBV19 and TRBJ2-2, is DGGITQSPKYLFRKEGQNVTLSCEQNLNHDAMYWYRQDPGQGLRLIYYSQIVNDFQKGDIAEGYSVSREKKESFPLTVTSAQKNPTAFYLCASSFSGEGTGELFFGEGSRLTVL.

This clone was seen only a few times. The chain couples TRBV7-3 to TRBJ2-1, with TRBD2 identical over 14 bases. The CDR3 consists of 15 residues. The junction had 2 bases not matched to a gene; V was cut back by 4 bases and J by 6 bases. Germline V gene sequence: CDR1 SGHTA, CDR2 FQGTGA. The CDR3 DNA is TGTGCCAGCAGCTCGGGACTAGCGGGGGTCAATGAGCAGTTCTTC. This encodes CASSSGLAGVNEQFF.

The chain employs TRBV2 and TRBJ2-7; 9 bases align to TRBD1. Germline assignment: CDR1 SNHLY and CDR2 FYNNEI. The length of the CDR3 is 14 residues. With 6 bases clipped from V and 3 bases from J, the junction kept 6 bases outside the gene matches. DNA of the CDR3: TGTGCCAGCAGCCGACAGGGGGTCGGCTACGAGCAGTACTTC. It encodes CASSRQGVGYEQYF.

There are a few counts of this clone. This chain joins TRBV6-1 and TRBJ1-3; TRBD1 is a possible D gene (6 bases). The V and J ends lost 2 bases and 3 bases respectively, with 14 bases between them. This CDR3 has 16 residues. CDR1 is MNHNS and CDR2 is SASEGT in the germline V gene. The chain's CDR3 is CASSERRTANGNTIYF. In DNA, the CDR3 is TGTGCCAGCAGTGAACGCCGGACAGCAAATGGAAACACCATATATTTT.

This clone was counted a few times. V and J are TRBV9 and TRBJ2-5; 8 nucleotides line up with TRBD1. The CDR3 consists of 15 residues. Germline V gene sequence: CDR1 SGDLS, CDR2 YYNGEE. V lost 6 bases and J lost 5; bases outside the gene matches: 12. The CDR3 nucleotides read TGTGCCAGCACCCAGACAGGGGATTGGGTCGAGACCCAGTACTTC. Protein sequence: CASTQTGDWVETQYF.

The V gene is TRBV28, the J gene TRBJ2-7; no firm D call. The CDR3 consists of 14 residues. V dropped 3 bases and J dropped 2 bases, with 11 bases sitting between them. CDR1 and CDR2 from the germline V gene are MDHEN and SYDVKM. CDR3 DNA: TGTGCCAGCAGTTTGAGACCGCCTGCCTACGAGCAGTACTTC. It codes for CASSLRPPAYEQYF. Complete variable domain (other parts from reference TRBV28 and TRBJ2-7): DVKVTQSSRYLVKRTGEKVFLECVQDMDHENMFWYRQDPGLGLRLIYFSYDVKMKEKGDIPEGYSVSREKKERFSLILESASTNQTSMYLCASSLRPPAYEQYFGPGTRLTVT.

The gene calls are TRBV7-2 and TRBJ1-1; D not resolved. In germline, CDR1 is SGHTA, CDR2 FQGNSA. The CDR3 has 15 residues. The V end lost 2 bases, the J end lost 0 bases, and 10 bases lay between the germline ends. The CDR3 DNA reads as TGTGCCAGCAGCTTACAAGGGTACCTGAACACTGAAGCTTTCTTT. Its protein is CASSLQGYLNTEAFF.

This clone turned up a few times. CDR3 in DNA: TGTGCCAGCAGCTTAGGGCAGGCCGGGGAGCTGTTTTTT. It encodes CASSLGQAGELFF. This chain uses TRBV7-2 with TRBJ2-2; D is unclear. The CDR3 loop spans 13 amino acids. V was clipped by 1 base and J by 6 bases, with 6 bases between them. The germline V gene has CDR1 SGHTA and CDR2 FQGNSA.

This clone appeared once. The J gene is TRBJ1-1, the V gene TRBV28, with D tentatively TRBD1 (6 bases). Per germline, CDR1 MDHEN and CDR2 SYDVKM. Deletions cut 4 bases from V and 2 bases from J, with 11 bases between. The CDR3 has 14 residues. CDR3 sequence: CASSSGQFNTEAFF. The DNA for the CDR3 is TGTGCCAGCAGTTCCGGACAGTTTAACACTGAAGCTTTCTTT.

This clone was seen more than once but under ten times. The chain employs TRBV2 and TRBJ1-2; 9 bases map to TRBD1. Per the germline V gene, CDR1 is SNHLY and CDR2 is FYNNEI. V was clipped by 4 bases and J by 1 base; unmatched bases: 13. This CDR3 has 18 residues. The CDR3 nucleotides read TGTGCCAGCAGTGGGACCGGACAGGGGAGAGACGATAACTATGGCTACACCTTC. This codes for CASSGTGQGRDDNYGYTF.

The J gene is TRBJ1-6, the V gene TRBV2; 8 positions match TRBD1. CDR3 length: 14 residues. Per the germline V gene, CDR1 is SNHLY and CDR2 is FYNNEI. V was clipped by 7 bases and J by 7 bases; unmatched bases: 6. The CDR3: CASILDRDNSPLHF. The CDR3 DNA sequence: TGTGCCAGCATCTTGGACAGGGACAATTCACCCCTCCACTTT.

This clone has more than one count but fewer than ten. V usage is TRBV5-8 and J usage is TRBJ1-1, with 11 bases fitting TRBD1. CDR1 and CDR2 from the germline V gene are SGHTS and YDEGEE. The length of the CDR3 is 14 residues. V trimming: 4 bases; J trimming: 8 bases; junction bases outside the gene matches: 7. The DNA of the CDR3 is TGTGCCAGCAGCCCTAGGACAGGGGGCGGCGAAGCTTTCTTT. It codes for CASSPRTGGGEAFF.

This clone was observed a few times. The chain employs TRBV30 and TRBJ2-7; the match to TRBD1 covers 7 bases. CDR1 GTSNPN and CDR2 SVGIG come from the germline V gene (reference sequence). CDR3 length equals 12 residues. V shed 8 bases and J 5 bases; nucleotides not matched to a gene: 9. CDR3 in amino acids: CAGSPTGHEQYF. The CDR3 DNA sequence: TGTGCCGGATCCCCGACAGGGCACGAGCAGTACTTC.

This clone has only a few counts. The chain couples TRBV29-1 to TRBJ1-2; no clear D. Germline V gene sequence: CDR1 SQVTM, CDR2 ANQGSEA. The ends were cut back, 1 base at V and 2 bases at J, with 14 bases in the middle. CDR3 length: 15 residues. CDR3 coding DNA: TGCAGCGTTGAAGGGTTTAGGGAGTTAAACTATGGCTACACCTTC. Its protein product is CSVEGFRELNYGYTF. The full variable domain, completed using reference TRBV29-1 and TRBJ1-2, is SAVISQKPSRDICQRGTSLTIQCQVDSQVTMMFWYRQQPGQSLTLIATANQGSEATYESGFVIDKFPISRPNLTFSTLTVSNMSPEDSSIYLCSVEGFRELNYGYTFGSGTRLTVV.

The CDR3 spells CASSQDMTFSSYEQYF. DNA of the CDR3: TGCGCCAGCAGCCAAGATATGACGTTCAGCTCCTACGAGCAGTACTTC. The rearrangement uses TRBV4-1 and TRBJ2-7; D ambiguous. Germline CDR1 and CDR2: MGHRA and YSYEKL. The CDR3 is 16 residues long. V was shortened by 0 bases and J by 0 bases, with 12 bases between the two germline ends.

This clone was seen a few times. The sample has other DNA sequences that encode this CDR3 too. The chain is built from TRBV9 and TRBJ1-1, with TRBD1 as a possible D gene (6 bases). Trimming took off 2 bases at V and 0 bases at J, with 8 bases between the two ends. Germline V CDR1 and CDR2: SGDLS, YYNGEE. CDR3 size: 14 residues. CDR3 sequence reads: CASSVGHLNTEAFF. DNA of the CDR3: TGTGCCAGCAGCGTGGGACATCTGAACACTGAAGCTTTCTTT. Full variable domain (outside the CDR3, taken from reference TRBV9 and TRBJ1-1): DSGVTQTPKHLITATGQRVTLRCSPRSGDLSVYWYQQSLDQGLQFLIQYYNGEERAKGNILERFSAQQFPDLHSELNLSSLELGDSALYFCASSVGHLNTEAFFGQGTRLTVV.

Details on this clone: An end of the junction does not agree with germline; a read error may underlie this. The chain is built from TRBV5-1 and TRBJ1-5, with 9 bases that match TRBD1. The germline V gene has CDR1 SGHRS and CDR2 YFSETQ. The CDR3 has 15 residues. The CDR3 coding sequence is TGCGCCAGCAGCTTGGTGGGACAGGGCAATGAGCCCCAGCATTTT. Translating gives CASSLVGQGNEPQHF.

The table lists this clone with a few counts. V usage is TRBV9 and J usage is TRBJ2-1; 11 positions match TRBD2. V gave up 2 bases and J gave up 1 base; unmatched junction bases: 5. This CDR3 is built from 17 residues. Per the germline V gene, CDR1 is SGDLS and CDR2 is YYNGEE. DNA for the CDR3: TGTGCCAGCAGCGTTACTTGGACTAGCGGGTCCTACAATGAGCAGTTCTTC. It encodes CASSVTWTSGSYNEQFF.